Detailed here is one TCR beta chain. The CDR3 is 15 residues long. Germline CDR1 and CDR2: MGHDK and SYGVNS. V gave up 4 bases and J gave up 4 bases, with 14 bases separating them. Scientists amplified the TCR beta CDR3 regions from RNA transcripts. First-round RT-PCR relied on HTBI primers, and a second-round multiplex PCR came next. A single record per CDR3 protein comes from TCRdb applying MiXCR to the multiplex PCR reads. The repertoire holds hundreds of thousands of distinct CDR3 sequences, with about 40% as singletons. Moderate-to-severe activity, CAS at least 3, NOSPECS at least 4 and duration under 3 months characterized donors with ophthalmopathy. PBMCs originated in about 9.8 ml of fresh peripheral blood. These data are taken from a study of Graves' ophthalmopathy and Graves' hyperthyroidism. About the study: At the time of initial diagnosis and before any treatment, peripheral blood was collected.

The chain joins TRBV25-1 to TRBJ1-3; D might be TRBD1 (5 bases). Sequencing was performed on peripheral blood. This TCR was recovered from an adult man with Graves' ophthalmopathy. The CDR3 loop reads CASSGPGTSGNTIYF. The CDR3 region has the DNA TGTGCCAGCAGTGGGCCGGGGACTAGCGGAAACACCATATATTTT.